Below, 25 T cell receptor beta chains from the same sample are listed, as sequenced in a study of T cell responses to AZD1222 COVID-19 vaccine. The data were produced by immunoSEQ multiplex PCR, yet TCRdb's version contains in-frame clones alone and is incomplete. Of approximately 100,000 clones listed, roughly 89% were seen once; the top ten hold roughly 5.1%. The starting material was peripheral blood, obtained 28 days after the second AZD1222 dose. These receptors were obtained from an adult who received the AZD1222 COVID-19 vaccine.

This chain's CDR3 is CASSLAYPGGYTF. The CDR3 DNA reads TGTGCCAGCAGCTTGGCGTATCCAGGTGGCTACACCTTC. The chain has TRBV5-5 and TRBJ1-2, with no clear D. V lost 0 bases and J lost 7, with 10 bases in between. The CDR3 sequence is 13 residues long. Germline V lookup: CDR1 SGHKS, CDR2 YYEKEE (reference sequence).

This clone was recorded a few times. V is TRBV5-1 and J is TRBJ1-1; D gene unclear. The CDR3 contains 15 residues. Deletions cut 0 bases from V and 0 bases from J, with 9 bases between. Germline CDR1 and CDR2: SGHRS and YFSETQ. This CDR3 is CASSLGSDMNTEAFF. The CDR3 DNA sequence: TGCGCCAGCAGCTTGGGATCAGATATGAACACTGAAGCTTTCTTT.

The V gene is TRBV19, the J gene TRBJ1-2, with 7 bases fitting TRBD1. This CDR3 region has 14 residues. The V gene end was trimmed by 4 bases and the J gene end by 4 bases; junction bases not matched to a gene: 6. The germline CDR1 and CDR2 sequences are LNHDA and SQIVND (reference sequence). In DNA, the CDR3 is TGTGCCAGTAGTACGCGAACAGGGGCCTATGGCTACACCTTC. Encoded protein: CASSTRTGAYGYTF.

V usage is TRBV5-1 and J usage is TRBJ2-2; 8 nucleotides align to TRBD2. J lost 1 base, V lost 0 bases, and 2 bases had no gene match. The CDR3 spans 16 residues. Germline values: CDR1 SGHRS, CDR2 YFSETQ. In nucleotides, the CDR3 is TGCGCCAGCAGCTTGGGTCTAGCGGGGAACACCGGGGAGCTGTTTTTT. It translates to CASSLGLAGNTGELFF.

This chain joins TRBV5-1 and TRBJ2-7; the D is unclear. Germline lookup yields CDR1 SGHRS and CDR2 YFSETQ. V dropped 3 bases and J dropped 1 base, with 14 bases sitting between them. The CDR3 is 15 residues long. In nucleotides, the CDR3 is TGCGCCAGCAGCTGGTCTGGCGGCAGGTCCTACGAGCAGTACTTC. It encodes CASSWSGGRSYEQYF.

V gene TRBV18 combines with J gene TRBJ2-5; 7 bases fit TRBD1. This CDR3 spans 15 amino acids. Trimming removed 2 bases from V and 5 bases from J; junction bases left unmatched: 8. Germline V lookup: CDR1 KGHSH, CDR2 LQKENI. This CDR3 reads CASSPSTGYSETQYF. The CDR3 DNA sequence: TGTGCCAGCTCACCATCGACAGGGTATTCGGAGACCCAGTACTTC.

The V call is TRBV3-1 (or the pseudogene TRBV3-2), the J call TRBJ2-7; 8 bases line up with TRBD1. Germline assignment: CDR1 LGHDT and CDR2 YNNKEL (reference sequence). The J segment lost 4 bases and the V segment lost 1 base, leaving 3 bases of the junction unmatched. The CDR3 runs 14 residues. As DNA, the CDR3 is TGTGCCAGCAGCCAAGGACAGGGGAAATACGAGCAGTACTTC. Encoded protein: CASSQGQGKYEQYF.

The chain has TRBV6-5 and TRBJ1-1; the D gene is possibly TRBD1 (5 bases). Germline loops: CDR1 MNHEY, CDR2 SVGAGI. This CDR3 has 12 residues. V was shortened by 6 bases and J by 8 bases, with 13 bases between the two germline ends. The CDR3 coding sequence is TGTGCCAGCAGGAACCGACAGCTCGAAGCTTTCTTT. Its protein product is CASRNRQLEAFF.

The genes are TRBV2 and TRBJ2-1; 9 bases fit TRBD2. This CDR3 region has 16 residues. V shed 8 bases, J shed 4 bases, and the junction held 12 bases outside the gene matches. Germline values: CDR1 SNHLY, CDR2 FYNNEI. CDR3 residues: CASAREASGAYNEQFF. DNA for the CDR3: TGTGCCAGCGCCCGTGAGGCTAGCGGGGCATACAATGAGCAGTTCTTC.

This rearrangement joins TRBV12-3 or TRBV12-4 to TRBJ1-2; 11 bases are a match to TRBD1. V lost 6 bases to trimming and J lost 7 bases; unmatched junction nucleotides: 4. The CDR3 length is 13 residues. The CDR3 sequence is CASRGTGGSGYTF. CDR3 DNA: TGTGCCAGCAGAGGGACAGGGGGAAGTGGCTACACCTTC.

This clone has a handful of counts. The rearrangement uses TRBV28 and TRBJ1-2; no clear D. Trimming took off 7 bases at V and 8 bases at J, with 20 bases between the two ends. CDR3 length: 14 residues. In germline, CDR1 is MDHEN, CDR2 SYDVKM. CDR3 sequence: CASIPEAPTGGYTF. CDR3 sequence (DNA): TGTGCCAGCATTCCCGAGGCACCGACTGGGGGCTACACCTTC.

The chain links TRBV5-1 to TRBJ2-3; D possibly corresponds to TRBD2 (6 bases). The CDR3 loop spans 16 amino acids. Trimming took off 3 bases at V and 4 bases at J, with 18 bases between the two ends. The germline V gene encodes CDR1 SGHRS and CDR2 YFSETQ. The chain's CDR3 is CASSSHGGFGADTQYF. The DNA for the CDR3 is TGCGCCAGCAGCTCCCACGGAGGGTTTGGAGCAGATACGCAGTATTTT.

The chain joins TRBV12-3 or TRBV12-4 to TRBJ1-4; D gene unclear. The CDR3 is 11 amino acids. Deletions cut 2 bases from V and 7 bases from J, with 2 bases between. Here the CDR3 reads CASSLTEKLFF. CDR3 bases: TGTGCCAGCAGTTTAACTGAAAAACTGTTTTTT.

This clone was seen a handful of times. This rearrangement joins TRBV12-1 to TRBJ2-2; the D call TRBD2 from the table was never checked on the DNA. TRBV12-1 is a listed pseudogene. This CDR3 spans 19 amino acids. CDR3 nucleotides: TGTGCCAGCAGCTTTCGTGCGGGGGGGCAACCCCCGGGGACCGGGGAGCTGTTTTTT. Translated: CASSFRAGGQPPGTGELFF.

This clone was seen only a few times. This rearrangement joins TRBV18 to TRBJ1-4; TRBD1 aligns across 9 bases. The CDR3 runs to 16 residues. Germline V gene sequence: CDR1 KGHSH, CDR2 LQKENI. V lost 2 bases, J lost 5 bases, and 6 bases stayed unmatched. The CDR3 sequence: CASSPRAGTGNEKLFF. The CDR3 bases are TGTGCCAGCTCACCAAGGGCCGGGACAGGGAATGAAAAACTGTTTTTT.

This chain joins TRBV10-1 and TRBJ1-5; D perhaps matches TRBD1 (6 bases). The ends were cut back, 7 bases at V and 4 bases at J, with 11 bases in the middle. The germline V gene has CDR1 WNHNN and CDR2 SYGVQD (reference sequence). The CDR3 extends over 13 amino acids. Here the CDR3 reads CASNRVGNQPQHF. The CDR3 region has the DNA TGCGCCAGCAACAGGGTTGGTAATCAGCCCCAGCATTTT.

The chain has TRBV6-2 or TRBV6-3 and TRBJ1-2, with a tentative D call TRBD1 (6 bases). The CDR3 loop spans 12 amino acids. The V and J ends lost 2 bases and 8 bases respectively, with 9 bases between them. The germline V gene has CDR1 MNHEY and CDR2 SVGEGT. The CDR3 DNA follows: TGTGCCAGCAGTTACGGGGGGCCGGGCTACACCTTC. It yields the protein CASSYGGPGYTF.

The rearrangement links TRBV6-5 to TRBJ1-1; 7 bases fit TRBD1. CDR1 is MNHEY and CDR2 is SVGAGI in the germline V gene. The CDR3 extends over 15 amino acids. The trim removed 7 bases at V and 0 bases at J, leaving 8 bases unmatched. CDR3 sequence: CASNRQGALNTEAFF. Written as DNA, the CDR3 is TGTGCCAGCAATAGACAGGGTGCCCTGAACACTGAAGCTTTCTTT.

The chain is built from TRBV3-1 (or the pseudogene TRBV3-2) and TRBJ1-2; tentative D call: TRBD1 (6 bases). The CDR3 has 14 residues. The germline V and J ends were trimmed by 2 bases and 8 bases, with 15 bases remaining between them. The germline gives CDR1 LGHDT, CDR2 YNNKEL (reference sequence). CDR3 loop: CASSQQTGPGGYTF. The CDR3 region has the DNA TGTGCCAGCAGCCAACAGACAGGTCCGGGCGGCTACACCTTC.

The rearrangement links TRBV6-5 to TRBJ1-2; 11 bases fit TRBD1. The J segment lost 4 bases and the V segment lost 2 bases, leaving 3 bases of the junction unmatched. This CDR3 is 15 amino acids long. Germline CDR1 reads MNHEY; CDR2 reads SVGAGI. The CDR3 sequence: CASSYRDRGSYGYTF. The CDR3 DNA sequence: TGTGCCAGCAGTTACAGGGACAGGGGGTCCTATGGCTACACCTTC.

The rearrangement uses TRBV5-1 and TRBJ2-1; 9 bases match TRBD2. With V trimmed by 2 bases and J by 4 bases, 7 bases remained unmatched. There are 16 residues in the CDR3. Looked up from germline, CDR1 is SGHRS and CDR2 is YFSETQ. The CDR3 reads CASSLGSSGGYNEQFF. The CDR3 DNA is TGCGCCAGCAGCTTAGGTAGTAGCGGGGGATACAATGAGCAGTTCTTC.

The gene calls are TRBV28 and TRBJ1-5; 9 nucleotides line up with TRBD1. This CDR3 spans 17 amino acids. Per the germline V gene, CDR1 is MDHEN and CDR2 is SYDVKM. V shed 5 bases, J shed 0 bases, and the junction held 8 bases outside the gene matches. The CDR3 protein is CASSQYRGPYSNQPQHF. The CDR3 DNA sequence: TGTGCCAGCAGTCAGTACAGGGGGCCTTATAGCAATCAGCCCCAGCATTTT.

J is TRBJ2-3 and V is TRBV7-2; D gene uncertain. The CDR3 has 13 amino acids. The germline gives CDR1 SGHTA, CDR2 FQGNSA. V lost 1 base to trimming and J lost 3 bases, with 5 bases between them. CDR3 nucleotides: TGTGCCAGCAGCTTAGTCGTGACAGATACGCAGTATTTT. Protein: CASSLVVTDTQYF.

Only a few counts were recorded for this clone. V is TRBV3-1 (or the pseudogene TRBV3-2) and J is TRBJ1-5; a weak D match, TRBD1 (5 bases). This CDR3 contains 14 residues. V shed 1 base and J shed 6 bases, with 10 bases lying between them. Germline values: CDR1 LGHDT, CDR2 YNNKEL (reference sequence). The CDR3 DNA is TGTGCCAGCAGCCAAGCAGGGAGGGGTCAGCCCCAGCATTTT. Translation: CASSQAGRGQPQHF.

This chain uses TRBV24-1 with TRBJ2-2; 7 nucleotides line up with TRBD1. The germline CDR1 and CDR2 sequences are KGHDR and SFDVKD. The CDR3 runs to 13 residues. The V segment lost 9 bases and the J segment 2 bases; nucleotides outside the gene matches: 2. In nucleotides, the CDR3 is TGTGCCACCGGGGACAGCAACACCGGGGAGCTGTTTTTT. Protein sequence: CATGDSNTGELFF.